This T cell receptor (beta chain) was sequenced for a study of blood T cell repertoires in COVID-19. Turning to the study itself: T cells, B-cell-depleted T cells, or PBMCs supplied cDNA or gDNA.

V gave up 1 base and J gave up 3 bases; unmatched junction bases: 5. Per the germline V gene, CDR1 is MGHRA and CDR2 is YSYEKL. The CDR3 loop spans 15 amino acids. This clone showed up just a few times. Original handling: Amplified reference gene primers provided the basis for estimating nucleated cell counts. Profiled with immunoSEQ multiplex PCR; TCRdb holds only in-frame clones, not every one. That table is the source of V, J and clone size, and D and trimming were worked out from the DNA. The sample shows 55,000 to 65,000 clones, roughly 84% of them seen only once. Sequences were obtained from peripheral blood. The receptor comes from a man older than 75 in a cohort sampled during active COVID-19. This chain joins TRBV4-1 and TRBJ2-7; 8 positions match TRBD2. The DNA for the CDR3 is TGCGCCAGCAGCCAAGTTGAAGCGGGGGTCTACGAGCAGTACTTC. Its translation is CASSQVEAGVYEQYF.